Below, one T cell receptor beta chain is given with its context. The target antigen is unknown. This record belongs to a study of shared clonotypes between healthy human individuals. Assay used: immunoSEQ multiplex PCR; TCRdb lists only in-frame clones, some missing. The data contain 1.5 million to 2.5 million clones, approximately 94% of them singletons. Germline V gene lookup returns CDR1 LNHDA and CDR2 SQIVND (reference sequence). V lost 5 bases, J lost 5 bases, and 18 bases lay in between. This CDR3 has 15 amino acids. The study's findings and limits: Naive CD4 clonotypes overlapped across several donors at roughly 5.1%.

Naive CD8 populations comprised CD45RO-negative cells positively selected for CCR7, excluding terminally differentiated effector memory CD45RA+ cells. The clonotype originates from a man aged 18 to 30 in good health. Sample: naive CD8+ T cells sorted from blood. The V call is TRBV19, the J call TRBJ2-5; D is ambiguous. CDR3 DNA: TGTGCCAGTAGTGAGATAGAAGGTCGAGCGGAGACCCAGTACTTC. As protein: CASSEIEGRAETQYF.